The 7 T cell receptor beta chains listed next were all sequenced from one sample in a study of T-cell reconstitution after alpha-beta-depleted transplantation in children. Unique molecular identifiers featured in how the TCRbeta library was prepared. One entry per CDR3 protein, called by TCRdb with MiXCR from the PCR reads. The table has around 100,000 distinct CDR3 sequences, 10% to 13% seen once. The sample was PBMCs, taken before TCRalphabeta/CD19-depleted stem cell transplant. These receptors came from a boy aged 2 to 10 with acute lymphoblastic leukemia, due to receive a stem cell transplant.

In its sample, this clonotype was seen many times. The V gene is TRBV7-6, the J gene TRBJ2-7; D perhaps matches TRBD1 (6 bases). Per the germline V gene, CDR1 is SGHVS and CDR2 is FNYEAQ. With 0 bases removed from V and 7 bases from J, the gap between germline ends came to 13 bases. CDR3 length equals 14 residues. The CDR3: CASSLAARGGEQYF. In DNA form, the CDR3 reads TGTGCCAGCAGCTTAGCTGCCAGGGGTGGTGAGCAGTACTTC.

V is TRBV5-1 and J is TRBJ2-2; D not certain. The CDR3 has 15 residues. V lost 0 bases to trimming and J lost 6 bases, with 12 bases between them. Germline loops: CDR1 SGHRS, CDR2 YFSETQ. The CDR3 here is CASSLAGPDAGELFF. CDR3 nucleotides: TGCGCCAGCAGCTTGGCGGGCCCGGACGCCGGGGAGCTGTTTTTT.

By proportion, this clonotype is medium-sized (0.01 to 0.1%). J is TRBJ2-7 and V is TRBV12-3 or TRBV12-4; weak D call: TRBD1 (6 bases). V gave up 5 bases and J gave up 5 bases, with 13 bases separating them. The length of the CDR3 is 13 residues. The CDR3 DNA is TGTGCCAGCAGTCAACTACAGGGTCACGAGCAGTACTTC. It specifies CASSQLQGHEQYF.

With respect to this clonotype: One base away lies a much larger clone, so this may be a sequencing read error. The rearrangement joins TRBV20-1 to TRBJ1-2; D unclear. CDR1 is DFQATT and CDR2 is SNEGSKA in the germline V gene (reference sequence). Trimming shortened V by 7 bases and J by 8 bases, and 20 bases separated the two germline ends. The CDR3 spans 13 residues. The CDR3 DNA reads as TGCAGTGGTAGCCTCGGGCCCCGTTGGGGCTACACCTTC. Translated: CSGSLGPRWGYTF.

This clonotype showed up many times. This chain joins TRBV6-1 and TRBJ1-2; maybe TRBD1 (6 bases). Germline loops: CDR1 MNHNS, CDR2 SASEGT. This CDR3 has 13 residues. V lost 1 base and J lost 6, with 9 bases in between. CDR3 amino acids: CASSEVTGNGYTF. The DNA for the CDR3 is TGTGCCAGCAGTGAAGTAACAGGGAATGGCTACACCTTC.

The CDR3, as DNA: TGTGCCAGCAGCCTCATCTTCCGGCCCTCTGGGCGTCACATTCAGTACTTC. It yields the protein CASSLIFRPSGRHIQYF. This chain links TRBV14 with TRBJ2-4, with no clear D. The germline V and J ends were trimmed by 4 bases and 8 bases, with 24 bases remaining between them. Per the germline V gene, CDR1 is SGHDN and CDR2 is FVKESK. CDR3 length: 17 amino acids.

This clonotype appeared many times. The CDR3 is CASSRQVNTGELFF. DNA of the CDR3: TGTGCCAGCAGCCGACAGGTGAACACCGGGGAGCTGTTTTTT. This sequence joins TRBV3-1 and TRBJ2-2, with a tentative D call TRBD1 (6 bases). V gave up 4 bases and J gave up 1 base, with 7 bases separating them. There are 14 residues in the CDR3. Germline CDR1 LGHDT, CDR2 YNNKEL (reference sequence).